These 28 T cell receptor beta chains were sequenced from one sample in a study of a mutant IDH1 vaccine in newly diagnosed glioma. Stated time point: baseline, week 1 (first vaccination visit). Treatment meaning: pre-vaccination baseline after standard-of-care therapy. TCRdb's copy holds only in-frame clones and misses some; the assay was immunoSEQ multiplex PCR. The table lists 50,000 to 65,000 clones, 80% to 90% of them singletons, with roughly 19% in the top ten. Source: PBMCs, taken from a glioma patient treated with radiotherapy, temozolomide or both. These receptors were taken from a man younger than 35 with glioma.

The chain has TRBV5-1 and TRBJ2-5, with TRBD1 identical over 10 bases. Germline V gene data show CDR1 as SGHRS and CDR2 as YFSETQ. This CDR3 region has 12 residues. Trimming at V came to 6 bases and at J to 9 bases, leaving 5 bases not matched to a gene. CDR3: CASTQGQGPQYF. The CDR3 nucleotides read TGCGCCAGCACTCAGGGACAGGGGCCCCAGTACTTC.

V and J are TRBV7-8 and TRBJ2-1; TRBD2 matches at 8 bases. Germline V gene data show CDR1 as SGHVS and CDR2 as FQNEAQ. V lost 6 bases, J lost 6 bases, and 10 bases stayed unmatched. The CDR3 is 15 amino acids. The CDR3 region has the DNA TGTGCCAGCAGTAGATCCGGGACTAGTGTCAATGAGCAGTTCTTC. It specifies CASSRSGTSVNEQFF.

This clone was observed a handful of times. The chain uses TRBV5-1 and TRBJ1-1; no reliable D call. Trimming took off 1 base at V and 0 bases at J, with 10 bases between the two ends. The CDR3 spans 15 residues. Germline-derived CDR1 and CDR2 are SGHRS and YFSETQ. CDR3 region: CASSLIQRLNTEAFF. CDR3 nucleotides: TGCGCCAGCAGCTTGATCCAGAGATTGAACACTGAAGCTTTCTTT.

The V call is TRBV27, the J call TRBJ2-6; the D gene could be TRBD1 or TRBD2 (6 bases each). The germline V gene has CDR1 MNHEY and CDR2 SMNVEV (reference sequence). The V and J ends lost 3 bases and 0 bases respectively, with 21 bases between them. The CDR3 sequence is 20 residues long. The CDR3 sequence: CASSFRSIGGTYSGANVLTF. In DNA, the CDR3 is TGTGCCAGCAGTTTTAGGAGTATAGGGGGGACCTACTCTGGGGCCAACGTCCTGACTTTC.

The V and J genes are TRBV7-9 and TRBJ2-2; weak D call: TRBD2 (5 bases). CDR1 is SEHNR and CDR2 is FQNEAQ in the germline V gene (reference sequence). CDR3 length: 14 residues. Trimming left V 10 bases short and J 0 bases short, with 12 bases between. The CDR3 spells CATRFSANTGELFF. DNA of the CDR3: TGTGCCACCCGATTTAGCGCGAACACCGGGGAGCTGTTTTTT.

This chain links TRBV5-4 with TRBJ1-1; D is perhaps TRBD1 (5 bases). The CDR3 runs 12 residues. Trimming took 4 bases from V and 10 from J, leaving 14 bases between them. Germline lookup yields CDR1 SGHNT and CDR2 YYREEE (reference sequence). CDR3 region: CASSLGARGAFF. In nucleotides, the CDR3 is TGTGCCAGCAGCCTCGGGGCTAGGGGAGCTTTCTTT. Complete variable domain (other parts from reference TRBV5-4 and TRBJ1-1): ETGVTQSPTHLIKTRGQQVTLRCSSQSGHNTVSWYQQALGQGPQFIFQYYREEENGRGNFPPRFSGLQFPNYSSELNVNALELDDSALYLCASSLGARGAFFGQGTRLTVV.

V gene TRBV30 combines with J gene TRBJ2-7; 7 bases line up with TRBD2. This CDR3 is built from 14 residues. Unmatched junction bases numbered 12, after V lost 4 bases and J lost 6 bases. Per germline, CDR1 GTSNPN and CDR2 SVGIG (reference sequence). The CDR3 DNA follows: TGTGCCTGGAACACCGGGACTATAATCGGCGAGCAGTACTTC. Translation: CAWNTGTIIGEQYF.

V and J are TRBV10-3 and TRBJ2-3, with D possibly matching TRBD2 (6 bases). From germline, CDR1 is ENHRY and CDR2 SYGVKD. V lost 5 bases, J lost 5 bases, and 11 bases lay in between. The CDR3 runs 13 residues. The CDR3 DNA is TGTGCCATCAGTAGCGGGTCCGGAGATACGCAGTATTTT. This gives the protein CAISSGSGDTQYF.

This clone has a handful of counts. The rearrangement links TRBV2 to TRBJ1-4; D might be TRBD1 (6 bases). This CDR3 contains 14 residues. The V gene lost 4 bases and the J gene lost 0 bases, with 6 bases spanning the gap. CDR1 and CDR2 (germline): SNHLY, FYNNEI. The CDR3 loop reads CASSGTATNEKLFF. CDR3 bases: TGTGCCAGCAGTGGGACAGCAACTAATGAAAAACTGTTTTTT. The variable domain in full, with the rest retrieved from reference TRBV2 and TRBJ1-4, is EPEVTQTPSHQVTQMGQEVILRCVPISNHLYFYWYRQILGQKVEFLVSFYNNEISEKSEIFDDQFSVERPDGSNFTLKIRSTKLEDSAMYFCASSGTATNEKLFFGSGTQLSVL.

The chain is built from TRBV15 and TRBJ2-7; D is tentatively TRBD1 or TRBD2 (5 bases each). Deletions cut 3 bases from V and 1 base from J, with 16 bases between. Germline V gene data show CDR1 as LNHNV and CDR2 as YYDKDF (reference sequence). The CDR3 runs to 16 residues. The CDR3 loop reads CATSRYPGTESYEQYF. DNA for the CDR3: TGTGCCACCAGCAGGTACCCCGGGACGGAATCCTACGAGCAGTACTTC.

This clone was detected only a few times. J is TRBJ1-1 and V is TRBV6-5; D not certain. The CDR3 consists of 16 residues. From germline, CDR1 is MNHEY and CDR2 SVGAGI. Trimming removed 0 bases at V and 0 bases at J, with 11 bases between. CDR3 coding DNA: TGTGCCAGCAGTTACTCGGGTTGGGCTTTGAACACTGAAGCTTTCTTT. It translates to CASSYSGWALNTEAFF.

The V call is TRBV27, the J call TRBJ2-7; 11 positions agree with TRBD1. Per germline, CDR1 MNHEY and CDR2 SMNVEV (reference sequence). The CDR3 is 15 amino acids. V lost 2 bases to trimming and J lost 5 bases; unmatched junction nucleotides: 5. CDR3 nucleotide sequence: TGTGCCAGCAGTTTAGGACAGGGGGCATGGAACGAGCAGTACTTC. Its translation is CASSLGQGAWNEQYF.

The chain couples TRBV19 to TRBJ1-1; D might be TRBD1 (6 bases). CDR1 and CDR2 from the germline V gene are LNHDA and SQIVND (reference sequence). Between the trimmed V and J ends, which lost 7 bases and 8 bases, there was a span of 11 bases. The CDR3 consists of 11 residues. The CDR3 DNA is TGTGCCAGTAAGAGGACAGCCGAAGCTTTCTTT. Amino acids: CASKRTAEAFF.

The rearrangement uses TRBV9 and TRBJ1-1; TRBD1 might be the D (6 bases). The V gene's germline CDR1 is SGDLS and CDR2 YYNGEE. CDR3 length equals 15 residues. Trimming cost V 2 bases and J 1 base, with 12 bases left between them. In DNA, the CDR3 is TGTGCCAGCAGCGTTCGCGGGGGCCCGAACACTGAAGCTTTCTTT. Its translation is CASSVRGGPNTEAFF.

CDR3 nucleotide sequence: TGTGCCTGGAGCGAACGCGGGGGCCTGAACCAGTACTTC. Protein sequence: CAWSERGGLNQYF. The chain combines TRBV30 with TRBJ2-5, with a possible D match to TRBD2 (7 bases). The V gene's germline CDR1 is GTSNPN and CDR2 SVGIG (reference sequence). This CDR3 is built from 13 residues. V lost 3 bases and J lost 10, with 18 bases in between.

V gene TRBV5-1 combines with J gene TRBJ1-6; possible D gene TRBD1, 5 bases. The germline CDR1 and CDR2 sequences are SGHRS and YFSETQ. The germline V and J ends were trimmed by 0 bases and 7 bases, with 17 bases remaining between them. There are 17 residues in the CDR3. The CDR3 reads CASSLGYGGGPNSPLHF. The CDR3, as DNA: TGCGCCAGCAGCTTGGGTTATGGCGGGGGACCAAATTCACCCCTCCACTTT.

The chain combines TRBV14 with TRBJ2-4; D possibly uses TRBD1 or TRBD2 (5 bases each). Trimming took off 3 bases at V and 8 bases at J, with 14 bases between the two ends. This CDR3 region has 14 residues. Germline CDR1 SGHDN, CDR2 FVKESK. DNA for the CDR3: TGTGCCAGCAGCCATCGAGGGGCCATGGACATTCAGTACTTC. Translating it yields CASSHRGAMDIQYF.

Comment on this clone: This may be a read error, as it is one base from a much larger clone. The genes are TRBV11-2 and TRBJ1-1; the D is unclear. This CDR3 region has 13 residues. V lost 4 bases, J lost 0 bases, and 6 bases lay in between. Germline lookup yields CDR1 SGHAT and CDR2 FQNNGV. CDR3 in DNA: TGTGCCAGCAGCTGGGAGATGAACACTGAAGCTTTCTTT. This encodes CASSWEMNTEAFF.

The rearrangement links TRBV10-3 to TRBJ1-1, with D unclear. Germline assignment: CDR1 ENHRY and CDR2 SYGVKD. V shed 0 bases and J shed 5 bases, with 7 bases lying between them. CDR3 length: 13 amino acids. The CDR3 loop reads CAISESGGTEAFF. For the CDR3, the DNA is TGTGCCATCAGTGAGTCGGGAGGGACTGAAGCTTTCTTT.

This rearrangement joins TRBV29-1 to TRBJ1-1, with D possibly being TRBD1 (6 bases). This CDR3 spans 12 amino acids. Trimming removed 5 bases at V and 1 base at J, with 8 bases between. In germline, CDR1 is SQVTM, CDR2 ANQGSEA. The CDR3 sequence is CSVRGGNTEAFF. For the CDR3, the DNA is TGCAGCGTTCGAGGGGGGAACACTGAAGCTTTCTTT.

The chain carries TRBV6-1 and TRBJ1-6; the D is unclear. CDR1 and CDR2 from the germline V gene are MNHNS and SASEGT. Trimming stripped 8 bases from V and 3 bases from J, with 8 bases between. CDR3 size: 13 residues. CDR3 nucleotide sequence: TGTGCCAGCGGTCTGGACTATAATTCACCCCTCCACTTT. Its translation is CASGLDYNSPLHF.

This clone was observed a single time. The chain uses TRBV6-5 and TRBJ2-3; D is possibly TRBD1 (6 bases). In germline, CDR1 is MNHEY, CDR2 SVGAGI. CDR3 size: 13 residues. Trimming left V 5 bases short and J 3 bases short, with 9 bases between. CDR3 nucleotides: TGTGCCAGCAGTCTAACAGGGACAGATACGCAGTATTTT. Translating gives CASSLTGTDTQYF.

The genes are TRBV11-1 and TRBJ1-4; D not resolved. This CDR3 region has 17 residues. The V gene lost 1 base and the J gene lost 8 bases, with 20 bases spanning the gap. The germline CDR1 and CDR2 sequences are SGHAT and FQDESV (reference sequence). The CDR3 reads CASSLGRGSLWEEKLFF. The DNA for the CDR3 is TGTGCCAGCAGCTTAGGTCGCGGATCCCTATGGGAAGAAAAACTGTTTTTT.

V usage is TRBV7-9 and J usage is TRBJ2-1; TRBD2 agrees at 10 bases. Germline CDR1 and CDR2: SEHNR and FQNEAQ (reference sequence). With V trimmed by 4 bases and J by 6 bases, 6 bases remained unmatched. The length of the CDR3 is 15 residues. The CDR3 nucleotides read TGTGCCAGCAGCTCTACGGCTAGCGGGGGCAATGAGCAGTTCTTC. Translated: CASSSTASGGNEQFF. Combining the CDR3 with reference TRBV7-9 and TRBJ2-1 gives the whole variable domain DTGVSQNPRHKITKRGQNVTFRCDPISEHNRLYWYRQTLGQGPEFLTYFQNEAQLEKSRLLSDRFSAERPKGSFSTLEIQRTEQGDSAMYLCASSSTASGGNEQFFGPGTRLTVL.

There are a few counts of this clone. In nucleotides, the CDR3 is TGTGCCAGCAGTTTTGACGAGACGGCCAAACTGTTTTTT. This codes for CASSFDETAKLFF. The J gene is TRBJ1-4, the V gene TRBV28; D is unclear. This CDR3 region has 13 residues. CDR1 MDHEN and CDR2 SYDVKM come from the germline V gene. V lost 3 bases and J 11 bases, leaving 13 bases between the germline ends.

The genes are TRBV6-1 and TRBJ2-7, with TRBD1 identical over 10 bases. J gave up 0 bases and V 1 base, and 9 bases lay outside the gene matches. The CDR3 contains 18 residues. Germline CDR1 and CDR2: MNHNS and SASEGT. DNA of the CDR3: TGTGCCAGCAGTGAAGTCCTCCCGGGACAGGGGCCCTCCTACGAGCAGTACTTC. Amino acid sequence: CASSEVLPGQGPSYEQYF.

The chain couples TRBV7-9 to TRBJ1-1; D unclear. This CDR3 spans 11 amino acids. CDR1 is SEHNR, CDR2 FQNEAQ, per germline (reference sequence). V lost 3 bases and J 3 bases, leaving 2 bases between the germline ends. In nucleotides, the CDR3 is TGTGCCAGCAGCTTGTACACTGAAGCTTTCTTT. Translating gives CASSLYTEAFF.

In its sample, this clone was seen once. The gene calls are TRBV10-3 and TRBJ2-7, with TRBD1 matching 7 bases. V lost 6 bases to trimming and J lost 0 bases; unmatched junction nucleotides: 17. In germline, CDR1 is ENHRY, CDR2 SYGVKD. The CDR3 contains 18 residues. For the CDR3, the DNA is TGTGCCATCAGGGTAGAACCAGGGGGAAGGGGGCCCTCCTACGAGCAGTACTTC. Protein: CAIRVEPGGRGPSYEQYF.